These T cell receptor beta chains were read from a single sample in a study of brain T cells in children with intractable seizures. Measured with immunoSEQ multiplex PCR; TCRdb has only the in-frame clones, and not every one. The sample records fewer than 150,000 clones, roughly 94% being singletons. Sequenced here: peripheral blood, sampled at surgery. The receptor set was obtained from a boy in the first two years of life with hemimegalencephaly and intractable seizures. The CDR3 runs from the conserved cysteine through the conserved F or W. The D gene is left open where the match is weak. Size is stated for part of the rows, as once, few or many counts, or as a class when the clone is expanded.

length,size,D,J,V,DNA,CDR3
15,NA,NA,TRBJ2-2,TRBV3-1/TRBV3-2,TGTGCCAGCAGCCAGTGGGGGGAAGGGACCGGGGAGCTGTTTTTT,CASSQWGEGTGELFF
13,NA,TRBD2,TRBJ2-7,TRBV4-1,TGCGCCAGCAGTCCGGGACTAGTCTACGAGCAGTACTTC,CASSPGLVYEQYF
18,NA,TRBD2,TRBJ2-7,TRBV19,TGTGCCAGTAGTGCCCGACGGACTAGCGGGAGCGGCGGGTACGAGCAGTACTTC,CASSARRTSGSGGYEQYF
12,once,NA,TRBJ2-7,TRBV11-3,TGTGCCAGCAGCTTAGTCGCAGGGACACGGTACTTC,CASSLVAGTRYF
11,once,NA,TRBJ2-1,TRBV11-3,TGTGCCAGCAGCCAGACGGGGAGTCCGTTCTTC,CASSQTGSPFF
17,NA,TRBD2,TRBJ2-1,TRBV5-8,TGTGCCAGCAGTCCCCCCCTTAGCGGGGGGCCATACAATGAGCAGTTCTTC,CASSPPLSGGPYNEQFF
16,NA,NA,TRBJ1-3,TRBV5-1,TGCGCCAGCAGCTTGATGGGGGTCTCCCCTGGAAACACCATATATTTT,CASSLMGVSPGNTIYF
16,NA,NA,TRBJ1-2,TRBV6-5,TGTGCCAGCAGTTACCGGTTGGGACAACTTCTTTATGGCTACACCTTC,CASSYRLGQLLYGYTF
14,NA,NA,TRBJ2-7,TRBV28,TGTGCCAGCAGCCTAGAACCGGCAGGGCCCGAGCAGTACTTC,CASSLEPAGPEQYF
18,NA,TRBD1,TRBJ1-4,TRBV28,TGTGCCAGCAGTTCCGAACAGGGGGCCCTTAAAACTAATGAAAAACTGTTTTTT,CASSSEQGALKTNEKLFF
16,NA,TRBD1,TRBJ1-2,TRBV3-1/TRBV3-2,TGTGCCAGCAGCCAAGAAACCGGGGACAGGGGTTATGGCTACACCTTC,CASSQETGDRGYGYTF
15,NA,NA,TRBJ2-1,TRBV7-3,TGTGCCAGCACTGTGTCCTCCTCCTCCTACAATGAGCAGTTCTTC,CASTVSSSSYNEQFF
12,NA,NA,TRBJ2-4,TRBV24-1,TGTGCCACCAGTGGTCCGGGACATGTCCTGTACTTC,CATSGPGHVLYF
13,NA,NA,TRBJ2-1,TRBV6-1,TGTGCCAGCAGTGAAGCGGTCAGAGGCGAGCAGTTCTTC,CASSEAVRGEQFF
17,once,TRBD1,TRBJ1-2,TRBV19,TGTGCCAGTAGTACGGGACAGGGGGCGCGTTGGGGCTATGGCTACACCTTC,CASSTGQGARWGYGYTF
15,NA,NA,TRBJ2-5,TRBV6-5,TGTGCCAGCAGTTACCGGGGGGCCGCGGGAGAGACCCAGTACTTC,CASSYRGAAGETQYF
16,NA,TRBD2,TRBJ2-2,TRBV7-2,TGTGCCAGCAGCTTAGAACTAGCGGGACGGACCGGGGAGCTGTTTTTT,CASSLELAGRTGELFF
16,NA,TRBD2,TRBJ2-7,TRBV3-1/TRBV3-2,TGTGCCAGCAGCCAGGGAATTCTAGCGGCCTCCTACGAGCAGTACTTC,CASSQGILAASYEQYF
14,once,NA,TRBJ2-7,TRBV5-4,TGTGCCAGCAGCTTTTCTGGGACACACTACGAGCAGTACTTC,CASSFSGTHYEQYF
15,NA,NA,TRBJ2-7,TRBV7-9,TGTGCCAGCAGCTTAACTAAGGCCCTTTCCTACGAGCAGTACTTC,CASSLTKALSYEQYF